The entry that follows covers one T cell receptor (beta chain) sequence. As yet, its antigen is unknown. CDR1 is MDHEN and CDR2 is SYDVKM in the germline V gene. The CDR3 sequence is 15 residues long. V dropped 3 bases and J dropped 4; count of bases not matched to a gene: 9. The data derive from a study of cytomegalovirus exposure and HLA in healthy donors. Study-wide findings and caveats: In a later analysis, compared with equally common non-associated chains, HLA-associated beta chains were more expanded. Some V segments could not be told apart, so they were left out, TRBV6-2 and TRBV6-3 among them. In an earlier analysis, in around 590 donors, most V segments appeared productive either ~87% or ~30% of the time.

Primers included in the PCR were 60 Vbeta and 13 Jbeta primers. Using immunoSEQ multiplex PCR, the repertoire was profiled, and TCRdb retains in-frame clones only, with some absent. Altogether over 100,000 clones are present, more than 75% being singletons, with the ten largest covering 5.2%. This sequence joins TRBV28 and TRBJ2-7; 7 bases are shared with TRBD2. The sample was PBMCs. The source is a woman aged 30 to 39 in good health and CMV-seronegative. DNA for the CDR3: TGTGCCAGCAGTTTCTCAGCGACTAGCACTTACGAGCAGTACTTC. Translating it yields CASSFSATSTYEQYF. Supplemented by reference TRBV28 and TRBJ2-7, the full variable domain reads DVKVTQSSRYLVKRTGEKVFLECVQDMDHENMFWYRQDPGLGLRLIYFSYDVKMKEKGDIPEGYSVSREKKERFSLILESASTNQTSMYLCASSFSATSTYEQYFGPGTRLTVT.